Listed below are T cell receptor beta chains from one sample, sequenced in a study of T cell clones after liver transplantation. Some clones are missing from TCRdb's copy, which holds only in-frame ones; the method was immunoSEQ multiplex PCR. The sample lists about 74,000 clones, 75% to 90% occurring once. The input for sequencing was CD4+ T cells from blood, taken before liver transplant. These receptors originate from a human donor who received a liver transplant. Both conserved end residues are part of each CDR3. The order of the fields is J gene, V gene, D gene, clone size, CDR3 protein, CDR3 DNA. D genes are given only for firm matches. Size is stated for part of the rows, as once, few or many counts, or as a class when the clone is expanded.

TRBJ1-1 | TRBV28 | TRBD1 | once | CASIVGGQVQNTEAFF | TGTGCCAGCATAGTCGGAGGACAGGTCCAGAACACTGAAGCTTTCTTT
TRBJ1-4 | TRBV19 | . | few | CASSNLGVTSNEKLFF | TGTGCCAGTAGTAACCTCGGGGTCACGTCTAATGAAAAACTGTTTTTT
TRBJ2-1 | TRBV6-5 | . | few | CASSPRGRLGNEQFF | TGTGCCAGCAGCCCTCGGGGGCGCCTGGGGAATGAGCAGTTCTTC
TRBJ1-5 | TRBV28 | . | once | CASNNREGLGNLPQHF | TGTGCCAGCAATAACAGGGAAGGGTTGGGTAATTTGCCCCAGCATTTT
TRBJ1-1 | TRBV5-6 | TRBD1 | . | CASSLKGAKGNTEAFF | TGTGCCAGCAGCTTGAAGGGGGCAAAGGGGAACACTGAAGCTTTCTTT
TRBJ2-7 | TRBV5-5 | . | . | CASSTPGTIDEQYF | TGTGCCAGCAGCACTCCCGGGACGATAGACGAGCAGTACTTC
TRBJ1-1 | TRBV20-1 | . | . | CSARSPTEAFF | TGCAGTGCCAGATCGCCCACTGAAGCTTTCTTT
TRBJ2-7 | TRBV7-8 | . | . | CASSLVSVPGEQYF | TGTGCCAGCAGCTTAGTAAGCGTCCCCGGCGAGCAGTACTTC
TRBJ1-4 | TRBV2 | . | . | CASSDRRTATNEKLFF | TGTGCCAGCAGTGACAGGAGAACTGCAACTAATGAAAAACTGTTTTTT
TRBJ2-7 | TRBV7-6 | . | medium-sized | CASSFTNRGRIEQYF | TGTGCCAGCAGCTTTACTAACCGGGGACGGATCGAGCAGTACTTC
TRBJ2-3 | TRBV14 | . | . | CASSRMSSTDTQYF | TGTGCCAGCAGCCGGATGTCTAGCACAGATACGCAGTATTTT
TRBJ1-4 | TRBV5-1 | TRBD1 | . | CASSRTGPEEKLFF | TGCGCCAGCAGCCGGACAGGGCCTGAAGAAAAACTGTTTTTT
TRBJ1-1 | TRBV28 | . | medium-sized | CASTDDISYTEAFF | TGTGCCAGCACCGACGATATTAGCTACACTGAAGCTTTCTTT
TRBJ2-5 | TRBV6-5 | TRBD2 | . | CATGGRLAGQETQYF | TGTGCCACGGGGGGGCGGCTAGCGGGGCAAGAGACCCAGTACTTC